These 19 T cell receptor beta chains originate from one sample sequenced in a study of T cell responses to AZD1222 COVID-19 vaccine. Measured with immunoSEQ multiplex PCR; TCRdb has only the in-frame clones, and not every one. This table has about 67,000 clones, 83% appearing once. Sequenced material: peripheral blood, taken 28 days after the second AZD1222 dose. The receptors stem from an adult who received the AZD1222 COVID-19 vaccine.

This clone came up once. The CDR3 protein is CATSDSKTLQHYEQYF. The CDR3 DNA follows: TGTGCCACCAGTGATTCAAAGACATTACAACACTACGAGCAGTACTTC. The chain uses TRBV24-1 and TRBJ2-7, with D unresolved. The CDR3 runs to 16 residues. Germline V gives CDR1 KGHDR, CDR2 SFDVKD. Trimming stripped 2 bases from V and 3 bases from J, with 16 bases between.

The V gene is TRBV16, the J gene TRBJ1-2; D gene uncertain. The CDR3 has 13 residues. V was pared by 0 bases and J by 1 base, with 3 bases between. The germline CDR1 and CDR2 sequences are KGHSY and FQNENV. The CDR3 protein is CASSQSHNYGYTF. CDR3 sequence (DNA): TGTGCCAGCAGCCAATCACATAACTATGGCTACACCTTC. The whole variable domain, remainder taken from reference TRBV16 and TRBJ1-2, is GEEVAQTPKHLVRGEGQKAKLYCAPIKGHSYVFWYQQVLKNEFKFLISFQNENVFDETGMPKERFSAKCLPNSPCSLEIQATKLEDSAVYFCASSQSHNYGYTFGSGTRLTVV.

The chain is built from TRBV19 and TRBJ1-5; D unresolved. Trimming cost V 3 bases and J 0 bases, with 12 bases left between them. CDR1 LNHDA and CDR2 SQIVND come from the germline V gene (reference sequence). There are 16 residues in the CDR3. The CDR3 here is CASSIHAEVSNQPQHF. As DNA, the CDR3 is TGTGCCAGTAGTATTCACGCGGAAGTTAGCAATCAGCCCCAGCATTTT.

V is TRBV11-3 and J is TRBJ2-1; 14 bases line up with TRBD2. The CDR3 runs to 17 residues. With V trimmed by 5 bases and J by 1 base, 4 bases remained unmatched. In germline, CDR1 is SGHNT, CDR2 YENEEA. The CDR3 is CASSLGLAGESYNEQFF. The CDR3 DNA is TGTGCCAGCAGCCTGGGACTAGCGGGGGAATCCTACAATGAGCAGTTCTTC.

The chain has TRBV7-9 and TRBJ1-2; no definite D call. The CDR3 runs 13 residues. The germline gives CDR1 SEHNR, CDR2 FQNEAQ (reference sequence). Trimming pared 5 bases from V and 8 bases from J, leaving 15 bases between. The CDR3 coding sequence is TGTGCCAGCAGCCCAGCGGGCAGGTTCGGCTACACCTTC. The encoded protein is CASSPAGRFGYTF.

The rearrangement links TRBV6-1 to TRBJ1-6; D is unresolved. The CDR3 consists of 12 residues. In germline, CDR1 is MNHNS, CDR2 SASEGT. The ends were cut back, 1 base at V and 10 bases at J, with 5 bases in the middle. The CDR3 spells CASSEVVSPLHF. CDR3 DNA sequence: TGTGCCAGCAGTGAAGTGGTCTCACCCCTCCACTTT.

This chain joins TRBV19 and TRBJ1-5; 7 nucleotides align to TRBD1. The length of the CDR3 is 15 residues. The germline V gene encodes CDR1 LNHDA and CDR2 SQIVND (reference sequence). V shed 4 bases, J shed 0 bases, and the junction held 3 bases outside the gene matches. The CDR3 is CASSTDRDSNQPQHF. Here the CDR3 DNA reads TGTGCCAGTAGTACCGACAGGGATAGCAATCAGCCCCAGCATTTT.

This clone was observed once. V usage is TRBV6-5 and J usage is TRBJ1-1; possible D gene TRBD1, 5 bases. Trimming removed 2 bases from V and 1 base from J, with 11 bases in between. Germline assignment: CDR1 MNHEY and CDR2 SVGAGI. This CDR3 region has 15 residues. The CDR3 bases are TGTGCCAGCAGTTACGGGACCCAGGGGAACACTGAAGCTTTCTTT. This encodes CASSYGTQGNTEAFF.

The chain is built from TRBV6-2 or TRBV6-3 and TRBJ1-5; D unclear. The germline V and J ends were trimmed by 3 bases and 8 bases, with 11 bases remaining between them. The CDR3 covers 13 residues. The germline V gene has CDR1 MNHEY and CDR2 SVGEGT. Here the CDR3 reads CASSYVATEPQHF. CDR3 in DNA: TGTGCCAGCAGTTATGTGGCCACGGAGCCCCAGCATTTT.

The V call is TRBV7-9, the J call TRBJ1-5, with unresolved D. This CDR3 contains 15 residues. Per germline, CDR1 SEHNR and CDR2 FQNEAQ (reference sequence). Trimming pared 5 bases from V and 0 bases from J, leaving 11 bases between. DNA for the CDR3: TGTGCCAGCAGCCAGGCGGGAGATAGCAATCAGCCCCAGCATTTT. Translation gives CASSQAGDSNQPQHF.

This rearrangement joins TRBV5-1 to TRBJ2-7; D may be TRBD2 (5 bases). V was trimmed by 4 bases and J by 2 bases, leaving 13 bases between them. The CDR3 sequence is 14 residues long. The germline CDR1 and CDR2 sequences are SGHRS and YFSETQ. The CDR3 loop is CASSGADGPYEQYF. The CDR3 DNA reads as TGCGCCAGCAGCGGAGCGGACGGACCCTACGAGCAGTACTTC.

CDR3 sequence: CASSLGTALNTGELFF. CDR3 coding DNA: TGTGCCAGTAGTCTCGGGACAGCCCTGAACACCGGGGAGCTGTTTTTT. The chain combines TRBV19 with TRBJ2-2, with 7 bases identical to TRBD1. The CDR3 runs to 16 residues. V trimming: 5 bases; J trimming: 1 base; junction bases outside the gene matches: 7. Germline lookup yields CDR1 LNHDA and CDR2 SQIVND (reference sequence).

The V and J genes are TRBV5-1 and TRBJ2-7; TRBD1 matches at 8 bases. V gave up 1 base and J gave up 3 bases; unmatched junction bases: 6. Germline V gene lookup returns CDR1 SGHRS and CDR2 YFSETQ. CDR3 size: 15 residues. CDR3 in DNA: TGCGCCAGCAGCTTGTCAGGGGGCCGATACTACGAGCAGTACTTC. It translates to CASSLSGGRYYEQYF.

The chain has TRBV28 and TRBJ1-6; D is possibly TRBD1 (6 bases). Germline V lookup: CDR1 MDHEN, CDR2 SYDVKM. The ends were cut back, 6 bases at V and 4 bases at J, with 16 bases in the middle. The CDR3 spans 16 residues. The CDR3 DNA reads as TGTGCCAGCAGGGTCAGGGGTCGGGGGTATAATTCACCCCTCCACTTT. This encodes CASRVRGRGYNSPLHF. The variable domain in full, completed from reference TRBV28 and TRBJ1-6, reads DVKVTQSSRYLVKRTGEKVFLECVQDMDHENMFWYRQDPGLGLRLIYFSYDVKMKEKGDIPEGYSVSREKKERFSLILESASTNQTSMYLCASRVRGRGYNSPLHFGNGTRLTVT.

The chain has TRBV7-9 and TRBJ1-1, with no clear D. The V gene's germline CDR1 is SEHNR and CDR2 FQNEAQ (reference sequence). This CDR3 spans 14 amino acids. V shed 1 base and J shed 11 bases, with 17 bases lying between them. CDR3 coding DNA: TGTGCCAGCAGCTTAGGATCCCAGGCATATCGGGCTTTCTTT. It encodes CASSLGSQAYRAFF.

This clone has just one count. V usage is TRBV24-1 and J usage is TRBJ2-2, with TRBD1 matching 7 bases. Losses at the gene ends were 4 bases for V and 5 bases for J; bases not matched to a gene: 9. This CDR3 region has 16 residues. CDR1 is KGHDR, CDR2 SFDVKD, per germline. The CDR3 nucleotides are TGTGCCACCAGTGACCAAAGACAGGGCGGGACCGGGGAGCTGTTTTTT. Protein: CATSDQRQGGTGELFF.

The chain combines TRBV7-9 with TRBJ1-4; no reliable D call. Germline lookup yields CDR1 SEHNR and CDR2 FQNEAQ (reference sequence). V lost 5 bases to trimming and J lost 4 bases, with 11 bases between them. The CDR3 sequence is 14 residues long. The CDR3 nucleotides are TGTGCCAGCAGCCGCGGACTGTTTAATGAAAAACTGTTTTTT. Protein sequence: CASSRGLFNEKLFF.

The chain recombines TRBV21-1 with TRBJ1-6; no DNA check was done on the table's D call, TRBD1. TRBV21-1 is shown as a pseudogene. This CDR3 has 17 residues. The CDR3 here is CASSLRPTGRVHSPLHF. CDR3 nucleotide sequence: TGTGCCAGCAGCCTCCGCCCCACGGGCAGGGTCCATTCACCCCTCCACTTT.

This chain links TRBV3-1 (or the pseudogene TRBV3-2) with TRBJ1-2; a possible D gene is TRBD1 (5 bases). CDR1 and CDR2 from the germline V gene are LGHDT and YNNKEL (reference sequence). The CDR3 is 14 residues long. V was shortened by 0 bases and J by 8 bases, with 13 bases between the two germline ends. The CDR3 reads CASSQDLTGRGYTF. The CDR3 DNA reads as TGTGCCAGCAGCCAAGATTTAACAGGTCGGGGCTACACCTTC.